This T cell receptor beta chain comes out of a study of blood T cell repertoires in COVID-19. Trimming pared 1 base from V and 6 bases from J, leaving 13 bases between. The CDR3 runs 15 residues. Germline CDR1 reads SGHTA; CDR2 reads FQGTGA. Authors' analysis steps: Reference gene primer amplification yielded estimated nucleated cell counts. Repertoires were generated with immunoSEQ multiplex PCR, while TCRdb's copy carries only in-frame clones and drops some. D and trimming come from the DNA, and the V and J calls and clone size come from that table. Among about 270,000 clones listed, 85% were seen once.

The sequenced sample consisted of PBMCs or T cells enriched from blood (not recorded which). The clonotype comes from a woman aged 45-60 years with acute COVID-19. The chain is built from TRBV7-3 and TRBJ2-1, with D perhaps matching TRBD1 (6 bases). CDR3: CASSLSTGTFNEQFF. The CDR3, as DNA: TGTGCCAGCAGCTTAAGCACAGGGACGTTCAATGAGCAGTTCTTC.